This entry concerns a single T cell receptor (beta chain). This entry is derived from a study of blood T cell repertoires in COVID-19. The overall study: The United States, Italy and Spain were the sources of the acute and convalescent COVID-19 samples. Sources were T cells, B-cell-depleted T cells, or PBMCs; the material itself was cDNA or gDNA.

V was clipped by 1 base and J by 1 base; unmatched bases: 0. The CDR3 consists of 13 residues. Germline CDR1 reads SQVTM; CDR2 reads ANQGSEA. Using immunoSEQ multiplex PCR, the repertoire was profiled, and TCRdb retains in-frame clones only, with some absent. The table lists 87,000 or so clones, more than 70% of them singletons. The receptor was isolated from a woman of 80 years or more in a cohort sampled during active or convalescent COVID-19. The rearrangement joins TRBV29-1 to TRBJ1-1, with 7 positions matching TRBD1. Sequencing was done on a sample of peripheral blood. DNA of the CDR3: TGCAGCGTTGAAGGGACAGGGAACACTGAAGCTTTCTTT. Protein: CSVEGTGNTEAFF.